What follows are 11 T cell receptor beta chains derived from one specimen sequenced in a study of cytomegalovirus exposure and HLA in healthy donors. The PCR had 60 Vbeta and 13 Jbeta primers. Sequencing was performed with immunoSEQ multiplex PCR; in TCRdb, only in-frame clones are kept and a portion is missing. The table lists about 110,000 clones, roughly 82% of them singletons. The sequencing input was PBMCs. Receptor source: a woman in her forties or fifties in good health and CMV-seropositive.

DNA for the CDR3: TGTGCCAGCAGCTTACGGGCAGGGGCCCCAGATACCCAGTACTTC. Its translation: CASSLRAGAPDTQYF. V usage is TRBV11-1 and J usage is TRBJ2-5, with a weak D call TRBD1 (6 bases). Trimming removed 2 bases from V and 8 bases from J, with 18 bases in between. CDR3 length equals 15 residues. The germline V gene has CDR1 SGHAT and CDR2 FQDESV (reference sequence).

CDR3 DNA: TGTGCCAGCAGCTCTTCTGGACAGGCCTCCTACGAGCAGTACTTC. This encodes CASSSSGQASYEQYF. The chain combines TRBV11-3 with TRBJ2-7; 7 bases fit TRBD1. After removal of 4 bases from V and 0 bases from J, the junction contained 6 bases not matched to a gene. The CDR3 contains 15 residues. CDR1 SGHNT and CDR2 YENEEA come from the germline V gene.

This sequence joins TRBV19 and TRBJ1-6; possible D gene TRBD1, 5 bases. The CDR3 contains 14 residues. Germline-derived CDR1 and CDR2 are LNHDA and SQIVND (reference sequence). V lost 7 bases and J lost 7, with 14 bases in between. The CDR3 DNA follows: TGTGCCAGTACTCACGGGGGACGGAATTCACCCCTCCACTTT. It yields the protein CASTHGGRNSPLHF.

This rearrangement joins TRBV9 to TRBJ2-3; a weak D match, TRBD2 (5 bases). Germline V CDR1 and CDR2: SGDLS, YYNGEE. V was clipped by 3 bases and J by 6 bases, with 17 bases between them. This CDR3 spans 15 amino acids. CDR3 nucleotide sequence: TGTGCCAGCAGCGGCGGACTGTCAATCTCGGATACGCAGTATTTT. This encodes CASSGGLSISDTQYF.

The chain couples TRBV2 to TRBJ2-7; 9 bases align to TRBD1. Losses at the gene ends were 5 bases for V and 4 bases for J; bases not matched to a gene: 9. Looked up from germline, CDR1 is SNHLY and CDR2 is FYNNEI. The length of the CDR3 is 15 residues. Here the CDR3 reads CASSQTGGSRYEQYF. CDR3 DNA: TGTGCCAGCAGTCAAACAGGGGGCAGCAGGTACGAGCAGTACTTC.

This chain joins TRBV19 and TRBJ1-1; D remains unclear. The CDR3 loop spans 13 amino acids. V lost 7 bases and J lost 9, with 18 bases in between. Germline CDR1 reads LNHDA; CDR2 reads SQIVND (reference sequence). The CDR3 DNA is TGTGCCAGTAAGTCGGAGGTTAGAGAGAAAGCTTTCTTT. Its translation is CASKSEVREKAFF.

CDR3 protein: CASSPLTRLSGNTIYF. CDR3 sequence (DNA): TGTGCCAGCAGCCCCTTAACCCGACTCTCTGGAAACACCATATATTTT. The chain has TRBV7-9 and TRBJ1-3, with D uncertain. Germline V gives CDR1 SEHNR, CDR2 FQNEAQ (reference sequence). The V end was cut by 5 bases, the J end by 0 bases, with 14 bases between. The CDR3 contains 16 residues.

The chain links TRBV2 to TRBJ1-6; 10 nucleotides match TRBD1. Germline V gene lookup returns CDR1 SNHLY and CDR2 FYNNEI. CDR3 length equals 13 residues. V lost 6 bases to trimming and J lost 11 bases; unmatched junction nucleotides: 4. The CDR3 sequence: CASSDRGLAPLHF. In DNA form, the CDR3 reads TGTGCCAGCAGCGACAGGGGGCTCGCACCCCTCCACTTT. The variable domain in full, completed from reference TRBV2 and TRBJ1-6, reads EPEVTQTPSHQVTQMGQEVILRCVPISNHLYFYWYRQILGQKVEFLVSFYNNEISEKSEIFDDQFSVERPDGSNFTLKIRSTKLEDSAMYFCASSDRGLAPLHFGNGTRLTVT.

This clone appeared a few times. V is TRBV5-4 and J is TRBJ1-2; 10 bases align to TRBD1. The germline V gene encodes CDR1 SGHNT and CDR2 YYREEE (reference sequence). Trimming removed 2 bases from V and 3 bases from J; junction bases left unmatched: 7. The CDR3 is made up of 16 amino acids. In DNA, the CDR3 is TGTGCCAGCAGCTTAGGGGGGACAGGGGTCGACTATGGCTACACCTTC. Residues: CASSLGGTGVDYGYTF.

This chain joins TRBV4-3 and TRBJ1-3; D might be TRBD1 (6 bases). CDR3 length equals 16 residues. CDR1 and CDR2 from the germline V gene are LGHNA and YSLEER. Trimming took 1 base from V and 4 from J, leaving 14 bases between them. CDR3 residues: CASSQGRGLGGNTIYF. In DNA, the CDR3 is TGCGCCAGCAGCCAAGGCAGGGGCCTAGGAGGAAACACCATATATTTT.

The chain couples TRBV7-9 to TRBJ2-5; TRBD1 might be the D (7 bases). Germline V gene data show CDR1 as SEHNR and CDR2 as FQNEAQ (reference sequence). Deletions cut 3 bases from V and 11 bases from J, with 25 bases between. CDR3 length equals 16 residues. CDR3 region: CASSLGRTGLYEEQYF. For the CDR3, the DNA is TGTGCCAGCAGCTTGGGGAGGACAGGCCTCTACGAGGAGCAGTACTTC.